Each of the 5 T cell receptor beta chains below was sequenced from the same sample in a study of vaccination and CD4 T cells after COVID-19. These receptors' antigens are unknown. Cultured CD4+ T cell DNA underwent sequencing with the Oncomine TCR Beta short-read assay. Each CDR3 protein is one row after TCRdb ran MiXCR on the PCR reads. The sample consists of about 20,000 distinct CDR3 sequences, about two fifths of them appearing once. The treatment here: approximately 10-day PBMC culture with coronavirus spike peptide pools or control peptides (ViraFEST assay). The specimen was CD4+ T cells from blood, cultured in vitro. All receptors come from a human donor who had recovered from COVID-19.

The table lists this clonotype with a count of one. The chain couples TRBV15 to TRBJ1-3; no clear D. Germline CDR1 and CDR2: LNHNV and YYDKDF (reference sequence). Trimming removed 1 base at V and 3 bases at J, with 10 bases between. The CDR3 consists of 15 residues. As DNA, the CDR3 is TGTGCCACCAGCAGAGGGGATTTGGTTGGAAACACCATATATTTT. Translated: CATSRGDLVGNTIYF.

The chain combines TRBV20-1 with TRBJ2-2; 12 bases line up with TRBD2. The J segment lost 6 bases and the V segment lost 6 bases, leaving 5 bases of the junction unmatched. The CDR3 runs 14 residues. CDR1 and CDR2 from the germline V gene are DFQATT and SNEGSKA (reference sequence). CDR3 coding DNA: TGCAGTGCATTTAGACTAGCGGGAGCCGGGGAGCTGTTTTTT. As protein: CSAFRLAGAGELFF.

The chain uses TRBV30 and TRBJ1-1; D possibly corresponds to TRBD1 (5 bases). This CDR3 has 14 amino acids. The V gene lost 3 bases and the J gene lost 4 bases, with 15 bases spanning the gap. Germline V CDR1 and CDR2: GTSNPN, SVGIG (reference sequence). CDR3 amino acids: CAWSLRGDGTEAFF. In DNA, the CDR3 is TGTGCCTGGAGCCTTCGGGGCGATGGCACTGAAGCTTTCTTT.

This clonotype occurred a few times. The J gene is TRBJ1-2, the V gene TRBV6-1; the D gene is possibly TRBD1 (5 bases). Germline CDR1 reads MNHNS; CDR2 reads SASEGT. Trimming removed 5 bases at V and 2 bases at J, with 12 bases between. The CDR3 loop spans 14 amino acids. CDR3 in DNA: TGTGCCAGCAGTCCCCGGGGACGGAACTATGGCTACACCTTC. The encoded protein is CASSPRGRNYGYTF.

This clonotype was picked up a small number of times. The chain carries TRBV6-2 or TRBV6-3 and TRBJ2-7; D unresolved. CDR1 and CDR2 from the germline V gene are MNHEY and SVGEGT. This CDR3 is 14 amino acids long. Trimming took off 0 bases at V and 3 bases at J, with 9 bases between the two ends. The CDR3: CASSYSGSYYEQYF. In nucleotides, the CDR3 is TGTGCCAGCAGTTACTCCGGCAGTTACTACGAGCAGTACTTC.